This T cell receptor beta chain was identified during a study of blood T cell repertoires in COVID-19. The overall study: PBMCs, B-cell-depleted T cells, or T cells were the source of the cDNA or gDNA that made up the material.

Data came from immunoSEQ multiplex PCR; TCRdb stores just in-frame clones and leaves some out. The repertoire holds 130,000 to 150,000 clones, with around 80% as singletons. V dropped 5 bases and J dropped 4; count of bases not matched to a gene: 5. Germline lookup yields CDR1 MNHEY and CDR2 SVGAGI. This CDR3 has 14 amino acids. This clone was seen only once. Sequences were obtained from peripheral blood. This sequence joins TRBV6-5 and TRBJ2-5; 9 bases are a match to TRBD2. The sequence derives from a man aged 55 to 70 with active or convalescent COVID-19. CDR3 sequence reads: CASSRSGGIETQYF. In DNA form, the CDR3 reads TGTGCCAGCAGTCGAAGCGGGGGGATAGAGACCCAGTACTTC.